This T cell receptor (beta chain) was recovered during a study of Graves' ophthalmopathy and Graves' hyperthyroidism. This clonotype has at least ten counts. Amplification of TCR beta CDR3 regions used RNA transcripts. Scientists carried out first-round RT-PCR using HTBI primers and then a second-round multiplex PCR. MiXCR, run by TCRdb on the multiplex PCR reads, gives a single entry per CDR3 protein. The data contain some 410,000 distinct CDR3 sequences, approximately 21% of them singletons. The term stable hyperthyroidism indicated an absence of ophthalmopathy within 18 months of follow-up. Enrollment excluded any patients with other autoimmune diseases, uncontrolled infections, pregnancy or lactation. The diagnostic workup employed clinical symptoms, serum thyroxine, TRAb, thyroid ultrasound and orbital computed tomography. The sample was peripheral blood. The receptor's source is a woman aged 18-30 years with stable Graves' hyperthyroidism.

CDR3 coding DNA: TGCGCCAGCAGACCCTTTATGCAGGGAGGCTATGGCTACACCTTC. It specifies CASRPFMQGGYGYTF. The V and J genes are TRBV5-1 and TRBJ1-2, with D tentatively TRBD1 (5 bases). Deletions cut 5 bases from V and 4 bases from J, with 18 bases between. The CDR3 covers 15 residues. The germline CDR1 and CDR2 sequences are SGHRS and YFSETQ.